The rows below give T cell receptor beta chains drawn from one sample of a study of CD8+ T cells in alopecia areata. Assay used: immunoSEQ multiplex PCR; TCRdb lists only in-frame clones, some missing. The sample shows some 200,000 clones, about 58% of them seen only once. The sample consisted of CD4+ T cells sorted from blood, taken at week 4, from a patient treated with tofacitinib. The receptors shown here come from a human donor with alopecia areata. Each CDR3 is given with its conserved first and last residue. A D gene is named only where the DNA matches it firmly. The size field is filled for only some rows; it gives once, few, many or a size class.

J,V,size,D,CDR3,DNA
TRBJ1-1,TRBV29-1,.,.,CSVRSITEAFF,TGCAGCGTTCGGTCAATCACTGAAGCTTTCTTT
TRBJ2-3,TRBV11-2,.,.,CASLLFADTQYF,TGTGCCAGCCTCCTTTTTGCAGATACGCAGTATTTT
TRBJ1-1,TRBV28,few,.,CASKSNTEAFF,TGTGCCAGCAAGTCTAACACTGAAGCTTTCTTT
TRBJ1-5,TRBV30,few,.,CAWSGQAGPQHF,TGTGCCTGGAGTGGTCAGGCTGGGCCCCAGCATTTT
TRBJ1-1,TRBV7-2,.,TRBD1,CASSLVTGERAEAFF,TGTGCCAGCAGCTTAGTTACAGGGGAAAGGGCTGAAGCTTTCTTT
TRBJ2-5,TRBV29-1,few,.,CSVRDSLLRGETQYF,TGCAGCGTCCGGGACAGCCTACTTCGGGGGGAGACCCAGTACTTC
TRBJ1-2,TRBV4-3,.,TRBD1,CASSQGTGEYGYTF,TGCGCCAGCAGCCAAGGGACAGGGGAATATGGCTACACCTTC
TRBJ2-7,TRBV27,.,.,CASSLSLDSNEQYF,TGTGCCAGCAGTTTATCATTGGACAGTAACGAGCAGTACTTC
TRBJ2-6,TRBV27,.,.,CASSFTGANVLTF,TGTGCCAGCAGTTTTACTGGGGCCAACGTCCTGACTTTC
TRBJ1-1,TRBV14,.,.,CASSQPSGFFGGNTEAFF,TGTGCCAGCAGCCAACCAAGTGGGTTCTTCGGGGGCAACACTGAAGCTTTCTTT
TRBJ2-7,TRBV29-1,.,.,CSVGESEQYF,TGCAGCGTTGGGGAGTCCGAGCAGTACTTC
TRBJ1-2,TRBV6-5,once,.,CASSLAGKHGYTF,TGTGCCAGCAGTCTTGCAGGGAAGCATGGCTACACCTTC
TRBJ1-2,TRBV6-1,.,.,CASSAQTVPFYYGYTF,TGTGCCAGCAGTGCCCAGACAGTCCCGTTTTACTATGGCTACACCTTC
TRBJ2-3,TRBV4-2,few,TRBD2,CASSQAASGGSTDTQYF,TGTGCCAGCAGCCAAGCCGCTAGCGGGGGTAGCACAGATACGCAGTATTTT
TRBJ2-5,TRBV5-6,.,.,CASSRPIETQYF,TGTGCCAGCAGCCGTCCGATTGAGACCCAGTACTTC
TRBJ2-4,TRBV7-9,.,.,CASSLGSQLAKNIQYF,TGTGCCAGCAGCTTAGGCAGTCAACTAGCCAAAAACATTCAGTACTTC
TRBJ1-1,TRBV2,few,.,CASSYRDSNTEAFF,TGTGCCAGCAGTTACAGGGATTCGAACACTGAAGCTTTCTTT
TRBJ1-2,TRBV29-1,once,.,CSVVRTGRGDYGYTF,TGCAGCGTTGTGAGGACGGGACGGGGTGACTATGGCTACACCTTC
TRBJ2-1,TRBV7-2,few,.,CASRFNNEQFF,TGTGCCAGCAGGTTTAACAATGAGCAGTTCTTC
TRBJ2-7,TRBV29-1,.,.,CSVRDLTHEQYF,TGCAGCGTCCGGGACCTTACTCACGAGCAGTACTTC
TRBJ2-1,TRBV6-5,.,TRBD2,CASSRAGGSYNEQFF,TGTGCCAGCAGTAGAGCGGGGGGCTCCTACAATGAGCAGTTCTTC
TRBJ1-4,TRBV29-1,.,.,CSVGVGDEKLFF,TGCAGCGTTGGTGTCGGTGATGAAAAACTGTTTTTT
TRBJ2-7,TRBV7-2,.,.,CASSLATPGQVDEQYF,TGTGCCAGCAGCTTAGCGACCCCGGGACAAGTAGACGAGCAGTACTTC
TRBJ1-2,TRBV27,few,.,CASSLRGVDGYTF,TGTGCCAGCAGTTTACGAGGGGTCGATGGCTACACCTTC
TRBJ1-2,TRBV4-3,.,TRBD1,CASSQATPGQGNGYTF,TGCGCCAGCAGCCAGGCAACTCCGGGACAGGGGAATGGCTACACCTTC
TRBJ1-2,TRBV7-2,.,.,CASSLHGGYTF,TGTGCCAGCAGCTTACACGGAGGCTACACCTTC
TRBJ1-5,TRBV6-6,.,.,CASSYGGQPQHF,TGTGCCAGCAGTTACGGAGGGCAGCCCCAGCATTTT
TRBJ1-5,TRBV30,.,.,CAWSVRPREPQHF,TGTGCCTGGAGTGTACGGCCTCGCGAGCCCCAGCATTTT
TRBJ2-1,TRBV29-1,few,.,CSVDDWNSYNEQFF,TGCAGCGTTGATGACTGGAACTCCTACAATGAGCAGTTCTTC
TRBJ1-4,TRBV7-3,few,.,CASSFARDQEKLFF,TGTGCCAGCAGCTTTGCCAGGGATCAGGAAAAACTGTTTTTT
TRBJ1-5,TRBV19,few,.,CASSIGRAHSNQPQHF,TGTGCCAGTAGTATAGGCAGGGCGCATAGCAATCAGCCCCAGCATTTT
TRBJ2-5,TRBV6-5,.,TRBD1,CASSQGQIQETQYF,TGTGCCAGCAGCCAGGGACAGATCCAAGAGACCCAGTACTTC
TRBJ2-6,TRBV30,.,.,CAWSPHLTGANVLTF,TGTGCCTGGAGTCCACATTTAACTGGGGCCAACGTCCTGACTTTC
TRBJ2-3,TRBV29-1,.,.,CSVPAGSDTQYF,TGCAGCGTCCCCGCGGGTTCAGATACGCAGTATTTT
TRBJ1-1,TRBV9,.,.,CASSVAAGETEAFF,TGTGCCAGCAGCGTAGCCGCGGGGGAAACTGAAGCTTTCTTT
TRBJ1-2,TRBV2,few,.,CASSGQGKLYGYTF,TGTGCCAGCAGTGGGCAGGGGAAGCTCTATGGCTACACCTTC
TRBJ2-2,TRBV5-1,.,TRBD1,CASTSGGKSGELFF,TGCGCCAGCACCTCAGGGGGAAAGAGCGGGGAGCTGTTTTTT
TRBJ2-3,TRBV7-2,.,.,CASTPRVHSTDTQYF,TGTGCCAGCACCCCGCGGGTACATAGCACAGATACGCAGTATTTT
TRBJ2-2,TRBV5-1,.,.,CASSTGQSTGELFF,TGCGCCAGCAGCACCGGACAATCGACCGGGGAGCTGTTTTTT
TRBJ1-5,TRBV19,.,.,CASSMVASANSNQPQHF,TGTGCCAGTAGTATGGTAGCTTCGGCAAATAGCAATCAGCCCCAGCATTTT
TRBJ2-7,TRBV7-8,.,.,CASSLVPEQYF,TGTGCCAGCAGCTTAGTTCCCGAGCAGTACTTC
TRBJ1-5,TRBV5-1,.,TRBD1,CASSRTGVGQPQHF,TGCGCCAGCAGCAGGACAGGGGTGGGTCAGCCCCAGCATTTT